Included here is one T cell receptor (beta chain) sequence, with context. The antigen remains undetermined. Produced via immunoSEQ multiplex PCR; TCRdb's table is partial and in-frame only. The table records more than 50,000 clones, about nine tenths of them present only once. The entry originates in a study of OX40 agonist ivuxolimab in advanced cancers. On the study more broadly: As their treatment, patients were administered ivuxolimab, an agonistic anti-OX40 (CD134) antibody.

This CDR3 is built from 15 residues. V lost 2 bases and J lost 5, with 15 bases in between. CDR1 MRHNA and CDR2 SNTAGT come from the germline V gene. Overall study findings and caveats: Mean expanded clone counts were higher in CD8+ than CD4+ T cells.

Individuals having autoimmune disease history or systemic immunosuppression were not enrolled. The chain carries TRBV6-4 and TRBJ1-2; D possibly corresponds to TRBD1 (6 bases). The starting material was CD4+ or CD8+ T cells sorted from blood, obtained in a trial of the OX40 agonist ivuxolimab. This TCR was recovered from an adult with an advanced solid tumor such as melanoma, head and neck, liver or kidney cancer. The CDR3 nucleotides read TGTGCCAGCAGTGACAGGACAGACGGGGGATATGGCTACACCTTC. Protein product: CASSDRTDGGYGYTF.